This T cell receptor beta chain was sequenced for a study of T-cell reconstitution after alpha-beta-depleted transplantation in children. Germline V gene data show CDR1 as KGHDR and CDR2 as SFDVKD. V lost 5 bases and J lost 6; bases outside the gene matches: 11. The CDR3 consists of 17 residues. Construction of the TCRbeta library involved unique molecular identifiers. TCRdb re-called the PCR reads through MiXCR, storing one row per CDR3 protein. This table has about 420,000 distinct CDR3 sequences, roughly 15% appearing once. This clonotype was seen only once. The chain joins TRBV24-1 to TRBJ2-2; 10 nucleotides agree with TRBD2. This specimen consisted of PBMCs, mostly from graft donor cells, obtained 360 days after TCRalphabeta/CD19-depleted stem cell transplant. This clonotype was sampled from a boy under two years old who had a stem cell transplant for Wiskott-Aldrich syndrome, so the T cells may come from the graft donor. The CDR3: CATSASGRARSSGELFF. In DNA, the CDR3 is TGTGCCACCAGTGCAAGCGGGAGGGCCCGGAGTTCCGGGGAGCTGTTTTTT.